This TCR beta chain is drawn from a study of T cell responses to AZD1222 COVID-19 vaccine. Looking at the study overall: Pooling of second doses given at about 4 or about 12 weeks was done.

With regard to this clone: Its antigen is unidentified.

Trimming removed 4 bases at V and 6 bases at J, with 12 bases between. Per the germline V gene, CDR1 is MDHEN and CDR2 is SYDVKM. The CDR3 has 14 residues. Study-level results: Spike as a whole was targeted by vaccine-associated CD4 TCRs, dominant at 160-218 and 743-854. Nearly half of spike-specific TCRs reportedly target variant regions that are unmutated in the B.1.351 and B.1.1.7 variants. The donors showed a predominance of white British ancestry and of females, with possible underestimation of clonal diversity.

Measured with immunoSEQ multiplex PCR; TCRdb has only the in-frame clones, and not every one. This sample yields approximately 150,000 clones, of which about 91% are seen a single time; under 2.5% belongs to the top ten. The source was peripheral blood, collected on day 0 of AZD1222 vaccination. The chain combines TRBV28 with TRBJ2-2, with D unresolved. This sequence originates from an adult in good health. The CDR3 DNA sequence: TGTGCCAGCAGTTACCTCCGAAACGCCGGGGAGCTGTTTTTT. This encodes CASSYLRNAGELFF. The whole variable domain, filled in from reference TRBV28 and TRBJ2-2, reads DVKVTQSSRYLVKRTGEKVFLECVQDMDHENMFWYRQDPGLGLRLIYFSYDVKMKEKGDIPEGYSVSREKKERFSLILESASTNQTSMYLCASSYLRNAGELFFGEGSRLTVL.